This passage covers 7 T cell receptor beta chains from one sample sequenced in a study of T cells in Graves' hyperthyroidism and ophthalmopathy. From RNA transcripts, TCR beta CDR3 regions were amplified. The HTBI primer set served for first-round RT-PCR of the TCR CDR3. MiXCR, applied by TCRdb to the multiplex PCR reads, yields one record per CDR3 protein. The sample has about 350,000 distinct CDR3 sequences, around 13% seen once. Material for sequencing was blood. The receptors here all came from a woman aged 25 to 39 with Graves' hyperthyroidism.

This clonotype has at least ten counts. The rearrangement joins TRBV20-1 to TRBJ2-7; D not resolved. Trimming took 1 base from V and 4 from J, leaving 8 bases between them. Germline CDR1 and CDR2: DFQATT and SNEGSKA (reference sequence). This CDR3 is built from 12 residues. The CDR3 DNA sequence: TGCAGTGCTAGAGTGGACGAATACGAGCAGTACTTC. Encoded protein: CSARVDEYEQYF.

This chain uses TRBV6-1 with TRBJ2-4; 8 bases fit TRBD2. CDR1 and CDR2 (germline): MNHNS, SASEGT. V was pared by 8 bases and J by 1 base, with 16 bases of the junction left unmatched. This CDR3 has 18 residues. The CDR3 is CASLPGLDLSTAKNIQYF. The CDR3 DNA reads TGTGCCAGCTTACCGGGACTAGATCTCTCCACCGCCAAAAACATTCAGTACTTC.

As to this clonotype: One base away lies a much larger clone, so this may be a sequencing read error. As DNA, the CDR3 is TGCAGTGCTAGATCGGGACAGAATTCACCCCCCCACTTT. Translating gives CSARSGQNSPPHF. This chain uses TRBV20-1 with TRBJ1-6; TRBD1 agrees at 7 bases. This CDR3 is 13 amino acids long. CDR1 is DFQATT, CDR2 SNEGSKA, per germline (reference sequence).

This clonotype was seen at least ten times. The chain carries TRBV3-1 and TRBJ2-7; possibly TRBD2 for D (6 bases). V was trimmed by 3 bases and J by 10 bases, leaving 19 bases between them. This CDR3 region has 14 residues. CDR1 and CDR2 (germline): LGHDT, YNNKEL (reference sequence). The CDR3 nucleotides read TGTGCCAGCAGCCATCGGCGGGGCCCCTCGGAACAGTACTTC. This encodes CASSHRRGPSEQYF.

The J gene is TRBJ1-5, the V gene TRBV6-1; the match to TRBD1 covers 8 bases. V shed 5 bases and J 6 bases; nucleotides not matched to a gene: 6. The CDR3 sequence is 14 residues long. Germline V lookup: CDR1 MNHNS, CDR2 SASEGT. CDR3 region: CASSPGGAGQPQHF. Written as DNA, the CDR3 is TGTGCCAGCAGTCCAGGGGGCGCGGGTCAGCCCCAGCATTTT.

This clonotype was seen only once. The CDR3 region is CATSRAIGELFF. The DNA of the CDR3 is TGTGCCACCAGCAGAGCTATCGGGGAGCTGTTTTTT. The rearrangement uses TRBV15 and TRBJ2-2; D uncertain. Trimming removed 1 base from V and 7 bases from J, with 4 bases in between. The germline CDR1 and CDR2 sequences are LNHNV and YYDKDF (reference sequence). The CDR3 is 12 amino acids.

This clonotype was found many times. The chain couples TRBV13 to TRBJ2-5; D gene ambiguous. The CDR3 sequence is 13 residues long. Germline-derived CDR1 and CDR2 are PRHDT and FYEKMQ (reference sequence). The V and J ends lost 5 bases and 4 bases respectively, with 11 bases between them. CDR3 residues: CASSGQLRETQYF. As DNA, the CDR3 is TGTGCCAGCAGCGGGCAACTCAGAGAGACCCAGTACTTC.